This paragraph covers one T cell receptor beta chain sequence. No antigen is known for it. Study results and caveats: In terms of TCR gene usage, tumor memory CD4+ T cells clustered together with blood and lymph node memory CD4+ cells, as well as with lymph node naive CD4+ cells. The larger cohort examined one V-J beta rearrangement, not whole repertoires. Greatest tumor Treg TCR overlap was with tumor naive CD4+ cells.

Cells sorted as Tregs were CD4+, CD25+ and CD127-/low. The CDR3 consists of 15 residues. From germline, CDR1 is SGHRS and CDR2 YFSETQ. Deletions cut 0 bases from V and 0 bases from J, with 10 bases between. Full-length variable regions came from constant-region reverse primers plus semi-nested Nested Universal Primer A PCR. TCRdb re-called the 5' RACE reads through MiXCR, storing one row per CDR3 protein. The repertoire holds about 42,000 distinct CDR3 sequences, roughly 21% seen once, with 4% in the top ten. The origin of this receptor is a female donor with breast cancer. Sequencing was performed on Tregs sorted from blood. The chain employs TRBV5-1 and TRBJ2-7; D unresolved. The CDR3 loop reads CASSLVPPSSYEQYF. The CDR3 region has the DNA TGCGCCAGCAGCTTGGTGCCACCGAGCTCCTACGAGCAGTACTTC.